This T cell receptor beta chain was identified in a study of blood T cell repertoires in COVID-19. Study-wide background: The origin of the acute and convalescent COVID-19 samples was the United States, Italy and Spain. Sources were T cells, B-cell-depleted T cells, or PBMCs; the material itself was cDNA or gDNA.

Methods used by the authors: Amplifying reference gene primers gave estimates of nucleated cell counts. The repertoire was sequenced with immunoSEQ multiplex PCR; TCRdb's copy has only in-frame clones and lacks some. V and J calls and clone size are given by that table; D and trimming were obtained from the DNA. Found here are around 200,000 clones, roughly 75% of them singletons; the top ten hold 4.5% to 7%. The CDR3 loop spans 15 amino acids. The V segment lost 5 bases and the J segment 4 bases; nucleotides outside the gene matches: 7. Germline loops: CDR1 MNHEY, CDR2 SMNVEV (reference sequence). Material for sequencing was peripheral blood. The chain carries TRBV27 and TRBJ2-7; 11 bases are a match to TRBD1. This clonotype was obtained from a woman aged 70-85 years with acute or convalescent COVID-19. The CDR3 DNA sequence: TGTGCCAGCAGTCCTAACCGGGACAGGGGGTACGAGCAGTACTTC. Translating it yields CASSPNRDRGYEQYF.